Here is one TCR beta chain with its context. Its recognized antigen is unknown. The input lacks base qualities; no much larger clone sits a single base away. The listed sequencing device is Illumina HiSeq 1500. TCRdb cleaned the public reads at Q25 with fastp, built clones with MiXCR and kept in-frame beta chains. Entries are consolidated by CDR3 protein sequence, retaining the most common genes and DNA. Present in this sample are just under 550,000 distinct CDR3 sequences, around a quarter of which were seen just once. Of the sample, approximately 13% falls within the top ten clones. This record comes from a study of T cell repertoires in cytomegalovirus infection (dated by TCRdb to about 2019). Background for the entire study: The HLA type of each donor mattered for the analysis, because public TCR beta signatures pointed to carriage of CMV infection along with the matching HLA type.

Overall results and qualifications from the work: The ex vivo response was dominated by HLA-C-restricted CMV-specific TCR beta clonotypes, which also provided the single most frequent clonotype in two of eight donors. In both this cohort and an independent approximately 400-donor cohort, the cumulative frequency of public TCR beta family members distinguished carriers of CMV infection plus the relevant HLA type.

CDR1 and CDR2 were assigned from the germline V gene as KGHDR and SFDVKD. The CDR3 runs 17 residues from the cysteine to the phenylalanine. Only the CDR3 region is kept as DNA, spanning 51 bases read in frame from base 1. Ends trimmed: V by 5 bases, J by 10 bases; bases unmatched to a gene: 19. The sample consisted of PBMCs. The source of this sequence is a human donor in good health (CMV status not recorded). Some clones in this sample may be carry-over from other donors' samples. The rearranged chain carries TRBV24-1 and TRBJ2-1, and 7 bases in between align with TRBD2. The CDR3 here reads CATSGGGFGLSAKEQFF. Here is the DNA: TGTGCCACCAGTGGGGGGGGGTTCGGTCTCTCCGCAAAAGAGCAGTTCTTC.